This TCR beta chain was profiled in a study of T cell changes during pregnancy in multiple sclerosis. The CDR3 contains 15 residues. Germline loops: CDR1 LNHDA, CDR2 SQIVND (reference sequence). Profiled with immunoSEQ multiplex PCR; TCRdb holds only in-frame clones, not every one. The table lists 85,000 to 100,000 clones, 91% of them singletons. The starting material was peripheral blood, obtained before pregnancy. The rearrangement joins TRBV19 to TRBJ2-7, with 9 bases identical to TRBD2. The TCR comes from a female donor with multiple sclerosis, enrolled in a pregnancy study. The DNA of the CDR3 is TGTGCGTCGTCGAAGTCTAGCGGGGCACCCTACGAGCAGTACTTC. Translating it yields CASSKSSGAPYEQYF.